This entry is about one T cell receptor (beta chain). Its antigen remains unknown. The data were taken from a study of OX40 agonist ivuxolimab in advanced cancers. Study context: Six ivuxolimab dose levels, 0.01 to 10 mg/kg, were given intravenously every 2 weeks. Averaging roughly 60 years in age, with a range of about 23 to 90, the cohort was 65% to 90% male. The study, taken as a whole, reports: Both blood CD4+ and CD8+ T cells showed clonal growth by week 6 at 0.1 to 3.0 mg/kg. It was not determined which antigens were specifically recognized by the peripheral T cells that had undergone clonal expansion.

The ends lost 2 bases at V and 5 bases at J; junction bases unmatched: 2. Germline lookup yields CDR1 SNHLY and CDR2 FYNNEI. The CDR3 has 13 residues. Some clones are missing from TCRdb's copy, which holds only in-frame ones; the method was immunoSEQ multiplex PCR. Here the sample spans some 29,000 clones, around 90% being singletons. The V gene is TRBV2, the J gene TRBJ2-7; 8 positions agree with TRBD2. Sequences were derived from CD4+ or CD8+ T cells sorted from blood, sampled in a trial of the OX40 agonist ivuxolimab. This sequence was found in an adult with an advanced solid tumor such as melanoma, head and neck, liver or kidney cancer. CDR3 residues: CASSELAGDEQYF. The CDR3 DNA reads TGTGCCAGCAGTGAACTAGCGGGCGACGAGCAGTACTTC.